The 2 T cell receptor beta chains given below trace back to one sample, sequenced in a study of T cell responses to AZD1222 COVID-19 vaccine. Profiled with immunoSEQ multiplex PCR; TCRdb holds only in-frame clones, not every one. The sample holds 95,000 to 130,000 clones; roughly 92% are singletons and the top ten take around 1.5%. The starting material was peripheral blood, obtained 28 days after the second AZD1222 dose. These TCRs come from an adult who received the AZD1222 COVID-19 vaccine.

The V gene is TRBV7-3, the J gene TRBJ1-5; 7 positions agree with TRBD1. This CDR3 spans 14 amino acids. The germline V gene encodes CDR1 SGHTA and CDR2 FQGTGA. J was trimmed by 3 bases and V by 4 bases; bases with no gene match: 3. The CDR3 here is CASSSGQVNQPQHF. The CDR3 region has the DNA TGTGCCAGCAGCTCAGGACAGGTCAATCAGCCCCAGCATTTT.

V usage is TRBV30 and J usage is TRBJ2-3; no definite D call. The CDR3 runs 11 residues. The V end was cut by 3 bases, the J end by 6 bases, with 7 bases between. The germline V gene has CDR1 GTSNPN and CDR2 SVGIG (reference sequence). CDR3 loop: CAWSGTDTQYF. CDR3 nucleotide sequence: TGTGCCTGGAGCGGAACTGATACGCAGTATTTT.